This T cell receptor beta chain was identified in a study of T cells in Graves' hyperthyroidism and ophthalmopathy. The CDR3 sequence is 12 residues long. Trimming at V came to 6 bases and at J to 5 bases, leaving 3 bases not matched to a gene. The germline V gene encodes CDR1 DFQATT and CDR2 SNEGSKA (reference sequence). RNA transcripts provided the source from which TCR beta CDR3 regions were amplified. HTBI primers were employed in a first-round RT-PCR of the TCR CDR3. TCRdb re-derived calls from the multiplex PCR reads in MiXCR, one entry per CDR3 protein. The profile covers a few hundred thousand distinct CDR3 sequences, with about 45% appearing a single time and around 7.7% taken by the ten largest. Whole-study results and caveats: From stable hyperthyroidism, ophthalmopathy was set apart by a 13 V-J model. Most thyroid clonotypes with frequency above 0.001 were detected in blood.

This clonotype was seen ten or more times. Its antigen is unknown. Stable Graves' hyperthyroidism denoted no ophthalmopathy progression over 18 months. Diagnosis of hyperthyroidism was new in patients aged 18 to 65, and its duration was under 2 months. The receptor was derived from a woman aged 18-35 years with Graves' hyperthyroidism. Sequencing was done on a sample of peripheral blood or thyroid tissue (not recorded which). The J gene is TRBJ2-7, the V gene TRBV20-1; TRBD2 agrees at 11 bases. CDR3 loop: CSAKLAGDEQYF. The CDR3 nucleotides read TGCAGTGCCAAACTAGCGGGAGACGAGCAGTACTTC.